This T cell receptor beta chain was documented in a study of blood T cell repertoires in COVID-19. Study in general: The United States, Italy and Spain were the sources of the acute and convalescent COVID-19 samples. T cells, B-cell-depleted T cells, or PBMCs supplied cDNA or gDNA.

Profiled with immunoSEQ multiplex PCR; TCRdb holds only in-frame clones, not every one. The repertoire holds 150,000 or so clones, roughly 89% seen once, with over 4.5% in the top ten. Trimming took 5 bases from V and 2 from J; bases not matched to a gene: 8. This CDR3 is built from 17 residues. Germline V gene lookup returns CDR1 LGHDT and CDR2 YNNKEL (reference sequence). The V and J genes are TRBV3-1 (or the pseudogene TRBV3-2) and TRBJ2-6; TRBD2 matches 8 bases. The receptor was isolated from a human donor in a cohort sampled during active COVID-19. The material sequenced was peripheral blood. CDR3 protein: CASSNRGGRPGANVLTF. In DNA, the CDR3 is TGTGCCAGCAGCAACCGGGGGGGGCGACCTGGGGCCAACGTCCTGACTTTC.